This T cell receptor (beta chain) derives from a study of blood T cell repertoires in COVID-19. Study-level background: Acute and convalescent COVID-19 samples came from the United States, Italy and Spain.

Living in about two dozen US areas, the participants were between about 18 and 95 years of age. Cohort allocation depended upon clinical history that participants reported. Assay: immunoSEQ multiplex PCR; the TCRdb copy retains only in-frame clones and omits some. Of approximately 260,000 clones listed, around 90% are singletons. With V trimmed by 5 bases and J by 4 bases, 14 bases remained unmatched. Germline V gene sequence: CDR1 WSHSY, CDR2 SAAADI. This CDR3 has 17 amino acids. This clone was counted once. The chain links TRBV10-2 to TRBJ2-5; 9 bases agree with TRBD2. Material for sequencing was PBMCs or T cells enriched from blood (not recorded which). The receptor comes from a woman in her twenties or thirties with acute COVID-19. CDR3 sequence: CASSRGRGGVAGETQYF. CDR3 in DNA: TGCGCCAGCAGTAGAGGGCGGGGGGGCGTGGCAGGAGAGACCCAGTACTTC.